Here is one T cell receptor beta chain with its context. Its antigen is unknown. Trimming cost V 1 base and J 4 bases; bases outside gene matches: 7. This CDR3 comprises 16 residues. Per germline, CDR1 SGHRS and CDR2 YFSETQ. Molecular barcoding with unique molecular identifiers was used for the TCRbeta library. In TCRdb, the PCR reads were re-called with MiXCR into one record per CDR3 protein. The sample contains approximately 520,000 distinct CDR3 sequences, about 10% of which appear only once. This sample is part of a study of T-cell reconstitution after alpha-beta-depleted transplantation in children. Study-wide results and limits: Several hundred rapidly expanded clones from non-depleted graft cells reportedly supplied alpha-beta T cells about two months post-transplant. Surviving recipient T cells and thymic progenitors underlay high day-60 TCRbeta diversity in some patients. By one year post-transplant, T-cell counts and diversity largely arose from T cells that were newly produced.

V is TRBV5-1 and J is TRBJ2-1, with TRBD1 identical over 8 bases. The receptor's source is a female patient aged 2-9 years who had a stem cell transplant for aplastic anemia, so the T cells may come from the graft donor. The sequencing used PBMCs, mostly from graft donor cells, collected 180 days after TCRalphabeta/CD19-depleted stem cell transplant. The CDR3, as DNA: TGCGCCAGCAGCTTGTTGGTCAGGGGGCCGTACAATGAGCAGTTCTTC. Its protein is CASSLLVRGPYNEQFF.